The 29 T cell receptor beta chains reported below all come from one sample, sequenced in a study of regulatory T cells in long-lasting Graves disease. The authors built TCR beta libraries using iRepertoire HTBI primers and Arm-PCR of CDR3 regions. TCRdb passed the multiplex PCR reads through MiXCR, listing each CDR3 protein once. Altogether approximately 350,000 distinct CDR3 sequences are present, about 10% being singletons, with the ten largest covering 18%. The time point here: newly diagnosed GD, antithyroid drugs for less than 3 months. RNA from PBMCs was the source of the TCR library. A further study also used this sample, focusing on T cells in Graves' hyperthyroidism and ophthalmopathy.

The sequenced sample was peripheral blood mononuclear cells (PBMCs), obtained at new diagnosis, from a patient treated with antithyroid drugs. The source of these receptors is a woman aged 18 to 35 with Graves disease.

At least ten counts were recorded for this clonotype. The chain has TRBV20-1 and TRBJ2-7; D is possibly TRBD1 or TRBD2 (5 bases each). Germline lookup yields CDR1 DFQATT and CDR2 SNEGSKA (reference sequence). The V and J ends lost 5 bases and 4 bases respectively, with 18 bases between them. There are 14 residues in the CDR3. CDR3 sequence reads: CSAGPFGGGYEQYF. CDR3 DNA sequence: TGCAGTGCTGGCCCCTTTGGGGGTGGGTACGAGCAGTACTTC.

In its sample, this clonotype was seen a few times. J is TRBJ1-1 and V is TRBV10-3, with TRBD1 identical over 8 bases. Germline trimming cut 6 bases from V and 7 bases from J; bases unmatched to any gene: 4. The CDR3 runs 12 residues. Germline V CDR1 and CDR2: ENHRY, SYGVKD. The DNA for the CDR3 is TGTGCCATCAGAGATGGACAGGGTGAAGCTTTCTTT. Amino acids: CAIRDGQGEAFF.

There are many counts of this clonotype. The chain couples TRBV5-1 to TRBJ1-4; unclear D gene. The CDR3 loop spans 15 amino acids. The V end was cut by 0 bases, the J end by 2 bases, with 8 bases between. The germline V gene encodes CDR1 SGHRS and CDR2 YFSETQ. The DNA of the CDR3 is TGCGCCAGCAGCTTGGCATCCGCGACTAATGAAAAACTGTTTTTT. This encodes CASSLASATNEKLFF.

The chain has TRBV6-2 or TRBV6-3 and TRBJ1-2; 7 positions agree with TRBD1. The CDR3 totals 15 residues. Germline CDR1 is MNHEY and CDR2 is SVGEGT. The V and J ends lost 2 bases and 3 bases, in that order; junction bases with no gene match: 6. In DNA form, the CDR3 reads TGTGCCAGCAGTTACGGAGCGACAGGGTACTATGGCTACACCTTC. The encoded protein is CASSYGATGYYGYTF.

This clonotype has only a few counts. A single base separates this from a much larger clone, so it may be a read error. This chain's CDR3 is CASRATGELFF. In DNA, the CDR3 is TGTGCCAGCAGAGCCACCGGGGAGCTGTTTTTT. V usage is TRBV12-3 or TRBV12-4 and J usage is TRBJ2-2; D remains ambiguous. V gave up 6 bases and J gave up 4 bases, with 3 bases separating them. The CDR3 is 11 residues long.

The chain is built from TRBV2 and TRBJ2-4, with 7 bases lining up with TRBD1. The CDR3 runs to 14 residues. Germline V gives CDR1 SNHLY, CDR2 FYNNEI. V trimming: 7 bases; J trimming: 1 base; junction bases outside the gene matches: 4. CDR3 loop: CASTPTGAKNIQYF. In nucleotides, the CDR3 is TGTGCCAGCACCCCGACAGGGGCCAAAAACATTCAGTACTTC.

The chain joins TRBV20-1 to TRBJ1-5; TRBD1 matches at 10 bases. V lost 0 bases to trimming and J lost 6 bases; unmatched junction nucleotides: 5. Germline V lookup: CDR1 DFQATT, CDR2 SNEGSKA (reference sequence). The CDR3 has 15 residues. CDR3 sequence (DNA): TGCAGTGCTAGAGATCCCCGGGACAGGGGTCAGCCCCAGCATTTT. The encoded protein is CSARDPRDRGQPQHF.

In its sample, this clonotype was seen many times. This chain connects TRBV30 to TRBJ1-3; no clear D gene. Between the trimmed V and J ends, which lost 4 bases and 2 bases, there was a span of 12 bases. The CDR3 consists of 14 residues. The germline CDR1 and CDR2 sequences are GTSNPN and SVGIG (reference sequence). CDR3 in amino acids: CAWTPKGTGNTIYF. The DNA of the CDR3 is TGTGCCTGGACCCCCAAAGGAACTGGAAACACCATATATTTT.

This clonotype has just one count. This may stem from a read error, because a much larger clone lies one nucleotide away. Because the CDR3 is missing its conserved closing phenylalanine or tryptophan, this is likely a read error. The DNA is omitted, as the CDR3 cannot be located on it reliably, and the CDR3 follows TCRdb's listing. The CDR3 loop reads CASSSGFRDSIWYL. The gene calls are TRBV5-1 and TRBJ2-4. Germline-derived CDR1 and CDR2 are SGHRS and YFSETQ. The CDR3 sequence runs 14 residues, both termini included.

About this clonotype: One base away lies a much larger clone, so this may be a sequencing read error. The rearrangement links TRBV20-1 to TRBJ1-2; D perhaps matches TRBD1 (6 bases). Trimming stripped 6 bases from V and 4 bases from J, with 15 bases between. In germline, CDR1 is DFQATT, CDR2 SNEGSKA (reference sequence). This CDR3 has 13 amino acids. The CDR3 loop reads CSAPDSHVYGYTF. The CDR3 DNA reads TGCAGTGCCCCGGACAGCCACGTCTATGGCTACACCTTC.

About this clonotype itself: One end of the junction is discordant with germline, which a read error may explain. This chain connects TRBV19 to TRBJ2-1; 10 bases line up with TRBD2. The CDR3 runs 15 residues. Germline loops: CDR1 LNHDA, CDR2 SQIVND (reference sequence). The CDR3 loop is CAGSMQLAGYNEQFF. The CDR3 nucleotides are TGTGCCGGTAGTATGCAACTAGCGGGATACAATGAGCAGTTCTTC. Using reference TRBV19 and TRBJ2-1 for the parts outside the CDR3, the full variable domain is DGGITQSPKYLFRKEGQNVTLSCEQNLNHDAMYWYRQDPGQGLRLIYYSQIVNDFQKGDIAEGYSVSREKKESFPLTVTSAQKNPTAFYLCAGSMQLAGYNEQFFGPGTRLTVL.

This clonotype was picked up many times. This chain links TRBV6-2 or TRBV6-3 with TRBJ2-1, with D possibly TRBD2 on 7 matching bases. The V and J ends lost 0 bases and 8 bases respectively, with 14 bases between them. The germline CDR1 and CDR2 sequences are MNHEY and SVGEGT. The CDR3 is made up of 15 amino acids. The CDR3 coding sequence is TGTGCCAGCAGTTACTCGACTTCGGGGGGCTATGAGCAGTTCTTC. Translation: CASSYSTSGGYEQFF.

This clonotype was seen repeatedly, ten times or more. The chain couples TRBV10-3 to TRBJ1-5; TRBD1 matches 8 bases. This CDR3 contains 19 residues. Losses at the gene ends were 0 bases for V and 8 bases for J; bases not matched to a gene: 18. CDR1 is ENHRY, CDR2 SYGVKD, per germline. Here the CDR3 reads CAISESPLSGTGTRKPQHF. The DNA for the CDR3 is TGTGCCATCAGTGAGTCGCCGCTTTCGGGGACAGGTACTAGGAAGCCCCAGCATTTT.

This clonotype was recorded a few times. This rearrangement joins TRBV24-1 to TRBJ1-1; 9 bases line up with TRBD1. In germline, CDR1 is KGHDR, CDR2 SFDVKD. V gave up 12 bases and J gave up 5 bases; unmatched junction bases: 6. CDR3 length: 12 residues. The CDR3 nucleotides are TGTGCCTCGGACAGGGGAATTACTGAAGCTTTCTTT. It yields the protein CASDRGITEAFF.

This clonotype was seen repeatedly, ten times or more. This CDR3 reads CASNTRARQGILNTEAFF. For the CDR3, the DNA is TGTGCCAGCAACACAAGGGCCCGACAGGGGATTTTGAACACTGAAGCTTTCTTT. V gene TRBV28 combines with J gene TRBJ1-1; 8 positions agree with TRBD1. Germline trimming cut 7 bases from V and 0 bases from J; bases unmatched to any gene: 16. CDR1 MDHEN and CDR2 SYDVKM come from the germline V gene. CDR3 size: 18 residues.

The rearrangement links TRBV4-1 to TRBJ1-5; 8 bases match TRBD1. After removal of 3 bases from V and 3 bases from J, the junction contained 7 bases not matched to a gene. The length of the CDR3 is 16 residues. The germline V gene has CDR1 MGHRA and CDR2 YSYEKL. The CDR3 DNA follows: TGCGCCAGCAGCCACGAGCAGGGGGCCAACAATCAGCCCCAGCATTTT. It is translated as CASSHEQGANNQPQHF.

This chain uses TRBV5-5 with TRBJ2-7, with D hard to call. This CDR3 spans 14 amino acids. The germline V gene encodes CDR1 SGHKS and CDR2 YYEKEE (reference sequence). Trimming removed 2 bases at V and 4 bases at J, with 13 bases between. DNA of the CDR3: TGTGCCAGCAGCTTATTTGGGGTCCGATACGAGCAGTACTTC. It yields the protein CASSLFGVRYEQYF.

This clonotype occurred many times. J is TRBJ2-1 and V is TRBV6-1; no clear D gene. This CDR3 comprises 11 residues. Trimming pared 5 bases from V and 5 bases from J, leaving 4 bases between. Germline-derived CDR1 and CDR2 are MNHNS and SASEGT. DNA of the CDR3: TGTGCCAGCAGTCAAAACAATGAGCAGTTCTTC. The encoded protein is CASSQNNEQFF.

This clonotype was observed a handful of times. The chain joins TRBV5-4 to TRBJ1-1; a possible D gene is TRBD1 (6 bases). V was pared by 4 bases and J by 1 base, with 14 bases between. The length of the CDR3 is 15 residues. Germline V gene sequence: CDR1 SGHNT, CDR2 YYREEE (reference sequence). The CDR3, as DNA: TGTGCCAGCAGCCCGAAGGGGGGAGCGAACACTGAAGCTTTCTTT. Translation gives CASSPKGGANTEAFF.

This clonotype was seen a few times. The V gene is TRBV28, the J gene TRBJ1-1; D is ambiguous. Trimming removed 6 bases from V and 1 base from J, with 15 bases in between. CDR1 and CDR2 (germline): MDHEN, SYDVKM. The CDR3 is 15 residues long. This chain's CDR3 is CASSSSGLTNTEAFF. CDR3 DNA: TGTGCCAGCAGCTCTTCAGGTCTAACGAACACTGAAGCTTTCTTT.

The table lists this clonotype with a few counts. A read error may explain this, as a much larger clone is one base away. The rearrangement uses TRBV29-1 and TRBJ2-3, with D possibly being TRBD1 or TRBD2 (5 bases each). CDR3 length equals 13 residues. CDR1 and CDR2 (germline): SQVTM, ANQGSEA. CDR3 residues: CSVAVGVGDTRYF. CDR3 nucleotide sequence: TGCAGCGTTGCGGTGGGGGTTGGGGATACGCGGTATTTT.

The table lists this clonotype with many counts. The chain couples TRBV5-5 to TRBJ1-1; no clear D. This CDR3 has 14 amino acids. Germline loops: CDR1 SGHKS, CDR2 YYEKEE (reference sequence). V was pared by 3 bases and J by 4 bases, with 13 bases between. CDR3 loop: CASSSHSRGTEAFF. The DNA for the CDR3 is TGTGCCAGCAGCTCCCACTCCCGGGGCACTGAAGCTTTCTTT. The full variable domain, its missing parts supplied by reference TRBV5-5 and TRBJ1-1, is DAGVTQSPTHLIKTRGQQVTLRCSPISGHKSVSWYQQVLGQGPQFIFQYYEKEERGRGNFPDRFSARQFPNYSSELNVNALLLGDSALYLCASSSHSRGTEAFFGQGTRLTVV.

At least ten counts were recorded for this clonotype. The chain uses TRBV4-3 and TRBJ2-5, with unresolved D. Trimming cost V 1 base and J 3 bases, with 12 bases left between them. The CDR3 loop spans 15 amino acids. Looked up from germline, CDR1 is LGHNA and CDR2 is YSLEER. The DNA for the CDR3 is TGCGCCAGCAGCCAAGTCCGACAATGGGAAGAGACCCAGTACTTC. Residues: CASSQVRQWEETQYF.

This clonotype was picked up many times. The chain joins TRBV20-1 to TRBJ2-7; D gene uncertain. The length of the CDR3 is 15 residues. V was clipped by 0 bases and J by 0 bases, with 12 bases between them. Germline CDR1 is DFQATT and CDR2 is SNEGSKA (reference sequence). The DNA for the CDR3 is TGCAGTGCTAGAGAAGCGAGCGCCAGCTCCTACGAGCAGTACTTC. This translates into CSAREASASSYEQYF.

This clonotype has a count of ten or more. The CDR3 spells CATSDVGLAANTDTQYF. The CDR3 nucleotides read TGTGCCACCAGTGATGTAGGACTAGCGGCTAACACAGATACGCAGTATTTT. V is TRBV24-1 and J is TRBJ2-3; the match to TRBD2 covers 10 bases. Germline loops: CDR1 KGHDR, CDR2 SFDVKD. This CDR3 has 17 residues. V was pared by 3 bases and J by 2 bases, with 7 bases of the junction left unmatched.

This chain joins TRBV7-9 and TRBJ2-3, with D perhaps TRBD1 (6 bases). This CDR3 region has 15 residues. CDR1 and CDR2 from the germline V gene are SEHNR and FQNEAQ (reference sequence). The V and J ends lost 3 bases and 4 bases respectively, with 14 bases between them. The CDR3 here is CASSFEGERPDTQYF. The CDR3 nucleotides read TGTGCCAGCAGCTTTGAGGGGGAGCGGCCAGATACGCAGTATTTT.

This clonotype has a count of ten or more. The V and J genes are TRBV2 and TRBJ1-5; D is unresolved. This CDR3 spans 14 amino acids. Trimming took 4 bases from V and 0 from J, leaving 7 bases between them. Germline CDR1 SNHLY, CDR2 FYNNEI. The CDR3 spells CASSAEASNQPQHF. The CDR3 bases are TGTGCCAGCAGTGCGGAGGCTAGCAATCAGCCCCAGCATTTT.

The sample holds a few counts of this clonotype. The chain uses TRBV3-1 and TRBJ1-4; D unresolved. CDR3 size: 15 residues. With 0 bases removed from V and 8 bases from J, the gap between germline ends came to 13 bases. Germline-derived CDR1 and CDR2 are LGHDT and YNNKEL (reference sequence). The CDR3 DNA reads TGTGCCAGCAGCCAAGATATTTCCCGGGAAGAAAAACTGTTTTTT. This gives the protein CASSQDISREEKLFF.

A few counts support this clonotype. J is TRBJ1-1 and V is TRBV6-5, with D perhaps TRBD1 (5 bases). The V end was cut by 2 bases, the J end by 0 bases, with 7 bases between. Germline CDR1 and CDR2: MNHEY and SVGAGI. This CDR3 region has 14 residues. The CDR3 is CASSYRGMNTEAFF. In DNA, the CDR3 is TGTGCCAGCAGTTACAGGGGTATGAACACTGAAGCTTTCTTT.